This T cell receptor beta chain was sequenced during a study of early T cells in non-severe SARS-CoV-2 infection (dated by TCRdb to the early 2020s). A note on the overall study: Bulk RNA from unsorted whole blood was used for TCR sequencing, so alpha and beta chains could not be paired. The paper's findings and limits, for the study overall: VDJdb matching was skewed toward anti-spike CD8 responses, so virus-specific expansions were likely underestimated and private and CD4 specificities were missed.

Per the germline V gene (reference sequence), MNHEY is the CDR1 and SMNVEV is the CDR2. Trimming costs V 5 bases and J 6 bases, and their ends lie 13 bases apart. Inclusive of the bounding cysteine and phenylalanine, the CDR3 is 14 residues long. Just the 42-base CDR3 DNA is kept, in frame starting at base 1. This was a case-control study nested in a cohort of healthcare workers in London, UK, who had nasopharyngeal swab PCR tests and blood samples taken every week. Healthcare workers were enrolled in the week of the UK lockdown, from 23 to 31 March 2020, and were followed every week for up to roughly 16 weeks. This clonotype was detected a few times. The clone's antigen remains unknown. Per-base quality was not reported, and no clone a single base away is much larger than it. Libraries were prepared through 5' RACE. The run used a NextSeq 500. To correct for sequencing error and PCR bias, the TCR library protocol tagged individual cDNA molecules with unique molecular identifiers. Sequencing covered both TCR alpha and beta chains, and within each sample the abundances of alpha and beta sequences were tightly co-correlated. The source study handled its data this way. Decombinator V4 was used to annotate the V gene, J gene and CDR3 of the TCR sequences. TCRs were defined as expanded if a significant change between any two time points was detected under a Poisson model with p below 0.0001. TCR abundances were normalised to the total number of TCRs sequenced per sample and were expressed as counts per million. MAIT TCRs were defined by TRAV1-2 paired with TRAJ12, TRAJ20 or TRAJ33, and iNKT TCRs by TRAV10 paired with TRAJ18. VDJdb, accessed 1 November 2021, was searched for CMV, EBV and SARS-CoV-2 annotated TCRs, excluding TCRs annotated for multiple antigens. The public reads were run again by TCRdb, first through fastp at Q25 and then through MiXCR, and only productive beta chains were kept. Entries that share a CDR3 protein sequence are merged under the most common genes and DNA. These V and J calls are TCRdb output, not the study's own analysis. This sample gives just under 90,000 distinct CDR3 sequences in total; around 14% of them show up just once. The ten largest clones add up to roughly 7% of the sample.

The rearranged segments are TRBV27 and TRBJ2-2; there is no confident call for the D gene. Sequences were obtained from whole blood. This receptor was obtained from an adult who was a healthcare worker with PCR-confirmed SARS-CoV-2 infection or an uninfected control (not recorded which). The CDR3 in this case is CASSRTAVAGELFF. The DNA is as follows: TGTGCCAGCAGTCGGACCGCGGTCGCCGGGGAGCTGTTTTTT.